These 26 T cell receptor beta chains were all obtained from the same sample, sequenced in a study of cytomegalovirus exposure and HLA in healthy donors. PCR involved 60 Vbeta and 13 Jbeta primers. Repertoires were generated with immunoSEQ multiplex PCR, while TCRdb's copy carries only in-frame clones and drops some. Found here are more than 200,000 clones, just under 70% of them singletons; the top ten hold around 2.6%. Sequenced sample: PBMCs. The receptor source for this set is a man aged 40-49 years in good health and CMV-seropositive.

This clone appeared once. The chain uses TRBV5-1 and TRBJ2-7; TRBD1 matches at 9 bases. This CDR3 has 16 residues. Germline lookup yields CDR1 SGHRS and CDR2 YFSETQ. J lost 7 bases, V lost 0 bases, and 11 bases had no gene match. This CDR3 reads CASSLAMGQGLGEQYF. As DNA, the CDR3 is TGCGCCAGCAGCTTGGCCATGGGACAGGGCTTAGGGGAGCAGTACTTC.

The chain employs TRBV10-1 and TRBJ1-1; no definite D call. Between the trimmed V and J ends, which lost 3 bases and 4 bases, there was a span of 12 bases. The CDR3 has 14 amino acids. Germline CDR1 WNHNN, CDR2 SYGVQD (reference sequence). CDR3 coding DNA: TGCGCCAGCAGTGAAGTTGAGGAGGGCACTGAAGCTTTCTTT. As protein: CASSEVEEGTEAFF.

The chain recombines TRBV10-1 with TRBJ2-7; tentatively, D is TRBD1 (7 bases). Germline CDR1 WNHNN, CDR2 SYGVQD (reference sequence). This CDR3 is built from 17 residues. Trimming shortened V by 0 bases and J by 3 bases, and 18 bases separated the two germline ends. The CDR3 sequence: CASSESEGQGGFYEQYF. In nucleotides, the CDR3 is TGCGCCAGCAGTGAGTCGGAAGGGCAGGGGGGATTCTACGAGCAGTACTTC.

The V and J genes are TRBV7-6 and TRBJ2-3; tentative D call: TRBD2 (6 bases). Germline V gene sequence: CDR1 SGHVS, CDR2 FNYEAQ. Between the trimmed V and J ends, which lost 4 bases and 5 bases, there was a span of 13 bases. This CDR3 spans 14 amino acids. CDR3: CASSSTTSLDTQYF. DNA of the CDR3: TGTGCCAGCAGCTCAACCACTAGCTTAGATACGCAGTATTTT.

With regard to this clone: Other DNA sequences of this sample code for an identical CDR3. The chain joins TRBV5-4 to TRBJ1-1; D is ambiguous. V was pared by 0 bases and J by 3 bases, with 6 bases between. CDR3 length: 13 residues. CDR1 is SGHNT, CDR2 YYREEE, per germline (reference sequence). The CDR3, as DNA: TGTGCCAGCAGCTTGGGGACTCACACTGAAGCTTTCTTT. As protein: CASSLGTHTEAFF.

The chain is built from TRBV5-1 and TRBJ2-5, with 14 bases that match TRBD2. CDR1 is SGHRS and CDR2 is YFSETQ in the germline V gene. This CDR3 has 15 amino acids. V shed 6 bases and J 11 bases; nucleotides not matched to a gene: 12. CDR3 region: CASTDPGLAGEEQYF. CDR3 nucleotide sequence: TGCGCCAGCACCGATCCGGGACTAGCGGGGGAGGAGCAGTACTTC. The variable domain in full, completed from reference TRBV5-1 and TRBJ2-5, reads KAGVTQTPRYLIKTRGQQVTLSCSPISGHRSVSWYQQTPGQGLQFLFEYFSETQRNKGNFPGRFSGRQFSNSRSEMNVSTLELGDSALYLCASTDPGLAGEEQYFGPGTRLLVL.

The chain is built from TRBV5-5 and TRBJ1-1; D remains unclear. The length of the CDR3 is 13 residues. Per germline, CDR1 SGHKS and CDR2 YYEKEE (reference sequence). Trimming cost V 4 bases and J 0 bases, with 7 bases left between them. CDR3 protein: CASSRLMNTEAFF. The DNA for the CDR3 is TGTGCCAGCAGCCGTCTTATGAACACTGAAGCTTTCTTT.

The chain links TRBV27 to TRBJ2-7; maybe TRBD2 (6 bases). Per germline, CDR1 MNHEY and CDR2 SMNVEV (reference sequence). The CDR3 consists of 12 residues. V was shortened by 3 bases and J by 3 bases, with 6 bases between the two germline ends. CDR3 DNA: TGTGCCAGCAGTTTGGAGGGCTACGAGCAGTACTTC. It yields the protein CASSLEGYEQYF.

This clone was recorded once. This chain connects TRBV27 to TRBJ1-2, with TRBD1 matching over 9 bases. This CDR3 has 15 residues. V dropped 5 bases and J dropped 2; count of bases not matched to a gene: 6. Germline CDR1 and CDR2: MNHEY and SMNVEV (reference sequence). CDR3 in DNA: TGTGCCAGCAGTCCCGTAGGGACAGGGAACTATGGCTACACCTTC. Translating gives CASSPVGTGNYGYTF.

A single count supports this clone. J is TRBJ1-5 and V is TRBV4-1; D is undetermined. CDR1 is MGHRA and CDR2 is YSYEKL in the germline V gene. This CDR3 has 15 amino acids. V dropped 1 base and J dropped 2 bases, with 9 bases sitting between them. CDR3 bases: TGCGCCAGCAGCCAAGCGGTTCAAGGCAATCAGCCCCAGCATTTT. Translating gives CASSQAVQGNQPQHF.

This chain uses TRBV18 with TRBJ1-2; 8 nucleotides match TRBD1. The junction had 6 bases not matched to a gene; V was cut back by 2 bases and J by 10 bases. The CDR3 has 13 amino acids. Germline V gives CDR1 KGHSH, CDR2 LQKENI. CDR3 in amino acids: CASSPRQGILYTF. The CDR3 DNA reads as TGTGCCAGCTCACCAAGACAGGGGATTCTCTACACCTTC. Supplemented by reference TRBV18 and TRBJ1-2, the full variable domain reads NAGVMQNPRHLVRRRGQEARLRCSPMKGHSHVYWYRQLPEEGLKFMVYLQKENIIDESGMPKERFSAEFPKEGPSILRIQQVVRGDSAAYFCASSPRQGILYTFGSGTRLTVV.

This sequence joins TRBV6-4 and TRBJ1-1; perhaps TRBD1 as D (5 bases). Germline CDR1 MRHNA, CDR2 SNTAGT. V lost 0 bases, J lost 8 bases, and 13 bases lay in between. The CDR3 length is 14 residues. The CDR3 loop is CASSDSSFRTEAFF. The CDR3, as DNA: TGTGCCAGCAGTGACTCGTCCTTTCGGACAGAAGCTTTCTTT.

J is TRBJ2-1 and V is TRBV10-3, with 8 bases that match TRBD2. V shed 8 bases and J 10 bases; nucleotides not matched to a gene: 13. The CDR3 loop spans 14 amino acids. The germline gives CDR1 ENHRY, CDR2 SYGVKD. CDR3 residues: CAILEEVAGTEQFF. The CDR3 coding sequence is TGTGCCATCCTTGAGGAGGTAGCGGGGACGGAGCAGTTCTTC.

The V call is TRBV7-9, the J call TRBJ2-5; the D gene is possibly TRBD1 (6 bases). The germline V and J ends were trimmed by 7 bases and 5 bases, with 14 bases remaining between them. The CDR3 spans 13 residues. Germline loops: CDR1 SEHNR, CDR2 FQNEAQ (reference sequence). The CDR3, as DNA: TGTGCCAGCACTTGGACAGAAGCGGAGACCCAGTACTTC. Translated: CASTWTEAETQYF.

The chain is built from TRBV6-1 and TRBJ1-3; 7 positions match TRBD1. V shed 8 bases and J 4 bases; nucleotides not matched to a gene: 5. Germline-derived CDR1 and CDR2 are MNHNS and SASEGT. CDR3 size: 13 residues. The CDR3 here is CASATGKGNTIYF. CDR3 sequence (DNA): TGTGCCAGCGCGACAGGGAAGGGAAACACCATATATTTT.

V usage is TRBV6-5 and J usage is TRBJ2-5; D is undetermined. Looked up from germline, CDR1 is MNHEY and CDR2 is SVGAGI. CDR3 length: 14 amino acids. The V end lost 6 bases, the J end lost 3 bases, and 14 bases lay between the germline ends. CDR3 amino acids: CASSPDGLEETQYF. The CDR3 coding sequence is TGTGCCAGCAGCCCCGACGGGTTAGAAGAGACCCAGTACTTC.

The V call is TRBV5-1, the J call TRBJ1-6, with 7 positions matching TRBD1. Germline V lookup: CDR1 SGHRS, CDR2 YFSETQ. Trimming cost V 4 bases and J 8 bases; bases outside gene matches: 3. The CDR3 spans 13 residues. DNA for the CDR3: TGCGCCAGCAGCCCCGGGACAGATTCACCCCTCCACTTT. Translation: CASSPGTDSPLHF.

Here the CDR3 reads CASGQKLSRYEQYF. The CDR3 bases are TGTGCCAGCGGGCAAAAATTAAGTAGGTACGAGCAGTACTTC. This chain joins TRBV6-5 and TRBJ2-5; D remains unclear. The closer fit of TRBJ2-7 to the DNA end suggests the J call may be wrong. This CDR3 has 14 residues. Germline lookup yields CDR1 MNHEY and CDR2 SVGAGI.

The chain has TRBV27 and TRBJ1-4; D may be TRBD1 (5 bases). Germline CDR1 is MNHEY and CDR2 is SMNVEV (reference sequence). The CDR3 is 14 amino acids. The ends were cut back, 0 bases at V and 5 bases at J, with 7 bases in the middle. CDR3 sequence: CASSLSAGNEKLFF. CDR3 DNA sequence: TGTGCCAGCAGTTTATCCGCAGGGAATGAAAAACTGTTTTTT.

The chain combines TRBV6-6 with TRBJ1-5, with TRBD1 as a possible D gene (5 bases). Trimming stripped 6 bases from V and 4 bases from J, with 19 bases between. The CDR3 length is 16 residues. Per the germline V gene, CDR1 is MNHNY and CDR2 is SVGAGI (reference sequence). CDR3 sequence (DNA): TGTGCCAGCAGCATACTAGATCCGCGGGGGAATCAGCCCCAGCATTTT. Residues: CASSILDPRGNQPQHF.

The rearrangement uses TRBV7-8 and TRBJ2-7; D might be TRBD2 (6 bases). Trimming left V 4 bases short and J 0 bases short, with 13 bases between. This CDR3 spans 15 amino acids. Germline CDR1 and CDR2: SGHVS and FQNEAQ. Here the CDR3 DNA reads TGTGCCAGCAGCTCCCGGGGAGGTAACTCCTACGAGCAGTACTTC. Amino acids: CASSSRGGNSYEQYF.

The V gene is TRBV4-3, the J gene TRBJ2-3; 9 bases match TRBD1. The CDR3 extends over 17 amino acids. Germline loops: CDR1 LGHNA, CDR2 YSLEER. The trim removed 0 bases at V and 2 bases at J, leaving 6 bases unmatched. CDR3 protein: CASSQDRGQGFTDTQYF. CDR3 in DNA: TGCGCCAGCAGCCAAGATAGGGGACAGGGATTCACAGATACGCAGTATTTT.

This clone was counted only a few times. The chain uses TRBV15 and TRBJ2-7; 9 nucleotides match TRBD1. With 1 base clipped from V and 4 bases from J, the junction kept 14 bases outside the gene matches. There are 18 residues in the CDR3. The germline V gene has CDR1 LNHNV and CDR2 YYDKDF (reference sequence). The CDR3 DNA is TGTGCCACCAGCAGAGTCGGCGGACAGGGGAAAATTCTTTACGAGCAGTACTTC. This gives the protein CATSRVGGQGKILYEQYF.

The chain couples TRBV11-3 to TRBJ2-5, with D tentatively TRBD1 (6 bases). TRBJ2-7 explains the end of the DNA better; the J call may be wrong. This CDR3 is 15 amino acids long. The germline V gene has CDR1 SGHNT and CDR2 YENEEA. CDR3 DNA: TGTGCCAGCAGCTTTGGGGGCGTGGGAACCCACGAGCAGTACTTC. Translating it yields CASSFGGVGTHEQYF.

The chain recombines TRBV6-6 with TRBJ1-5; the D gene is possibly TRBD1 (5 bases). Germline CDR1 reads MNHNY; CDR2 reads SVGAGI (reference sequence). CDR3 length equals 14 residues. Trimming stripped 7 bases from V and 6 bases from J, with 16 bases between. This CDR3 reads CASTQGGSGQPQHF. The DNA of the CDR3 is TGTGCCAGCACCCAGGGAGGGTCAGGTCAGCCCCAGCATTTT.

The chain links TRBV5-3 to TRBJ1-5; no clear D gene. TRBV5-3 is designated an ORF whose function remains uncertain. This CDR3 region has 10 residues. Trimming left V 4 bases short and J 10 bases short, with 6 bases between. The CDR3 sequence is CARSVCPQHF. The CDR3 region has the DNA TGTGCCAGAAGCGTCTGTCCCCAGCATTTT.